This T cell receptor (beta chain) stems from a study of cytomegalovirus exposure and HLA in healthy donors. Turning to the study itself: Unique TCRs numbering about 85 million, obtained from HLA-typed donors, made up an early data release.

The CDR3 has 13 residues. Germline V lookup: CDR1 LNHDA, CDR2 SQIVND (reference sequence). V was trimmed by 5 bases and J by 2 bases, leaving 7 bases between them. Study-level results: The only immune exposure information that was available was CMV serostatus.

Primers: 60 Vbeta forward and 13 Jbeta reverse. TCRdb's copy holds only in-frame clones and misses some; the assay was immunoSEQ multiplex PCR. The table includes roughly 180,000 clones, around 80% detected once. On this clone itself: Antigen: not known.

The sequence derives from a girl aged 5-17 years in good health and CMV-seropositive. The sequencing input was PBMCs. The rearrangement joins TRBV19 to TRBJ1-3, with unresolved D. The CDR3 coding sequence is TGTGCCAGTAGTCCCCGGGCTGGAAACACCATATATTTT. Residues: CASSPRAGNTIYF.